Included here is one TCR beta chain sequence, with context. Its cognate antigen is unknown. The data originate from a study of T cell responses to AZD1222 COVID-19 vaccine. Turning to the study itself: Second-dose intervals near 4 or 12 weeks were combined.

The data were produced by immunoSEQ multiplex PCR, yet TCRdb's version contains in-frame clones alone and is incomplete. This table has roughly 150,000 clones, about 86% appearing once. General study results and limits: Repertoires in all cases were sampled only once the peak T cell response had passed. A mostly white British donor set with more females was recruited, and clonal diversity was possibly underestimated. Just 5 to 7 AZD1222 recipients were seropositive at baseline.

CDR3 length: 15 amino acids. V dropped 2 bases and J dropped 6 bases, with 15 bases sitting between them. The germline V gene has CDR1 SGHNT and CDR2 YYREEE (reference sequence). This sample comprised peripheral blood, obtained on day 0 of AZD1222 vaccination. The chain employs TRBV5-4 and TRBJ2-1; D call uncertain. The receptor's source is an adult in good health. CDR3 nucleotide sequence: TGTGCCAGCAGCTTTTGGAGTATATGGGGCAATGAGCAGTTCTTC. Its protein product is CASSFWSIWGNEQFF.